Presented here are 22 T cell receptor beta chains from one specimen sequenced in a study of blood T cell repertoires in COVID-19. The protocol was immunoSEQ multiplex PCR, while the TCRdb copy is restricted to in-frame clones and leaves out a portion. The table has about 94,000 clones, 74% seen once. Sequencing used peripheral blood. The receptors here all came from an older man with COVID-19, enrolled during active disease.

This clone was detected a few times. V and J are TRBV5-6 and TRBJ2-3; tentatively, D is TRBD2 (7 bases). This CDR3 region has 16 residues. Germline V lookup: CDR1 SGHDT, CDR2 YYEEEE. Trimming stripped 3 bases from V and 4 bases from J, with 18 bases between. The CDR3 loop is CASSWGPRGRADTQYF. CDR3 nucleotide sequence: TGTGCCAGCAGCTGGGGGCCTAGGGGGAGGGCAGATACGCAGTATTTT.

V usage is TRBV5-4 and J usage is TRBJ2-5; no definite D call. The CDR3 runs 15 residues. V was clipped by 4 bases and J by 2 bases, with 15 bases between them. The V gene's germline CDR1 is SGHNT and CDR2 YYREEE (reference sequence). In nucleotides, the CDR3 is TGTGCCAGCAGCCTTGTAGGCACGACACAAGAGACCCAGTACTTC. This gives the protein CASSLVGTTQETQYF.

The V gene is TRBV5-6, the J gene TRBJ1-4; 9 bases fit TRBD1. The CDR3 runs 15 residues. Trimming at V came to 4 bases and at J to 7 bases, leaving 8 bases not matched to a gene. Germline loops: CDR1 SGHDT, CDR2 YYEEEE. CDR3 residues: CASSPRRQGVEKLFF. The CDR3 DNA sequence: TGTGCCAGCAGCCCTAGGAGACAGGGGGTTGAAAAACTGTTTTTT.

In its sample, this clone was seen once. The chain recombines TRBV28 with TRBJ2-7, with 14 nucleotides matching TRBD2. Germline lookup yields CDR1 MDHEN and CDR2 SYDVKM. This CDR3 contains 16 residues. Unmatched junction bases numbered 10, after V lost 3 bases and J lost 9 bases. The CDR3 region has the DNA TGTGCCAGCAGTTTGAACATCGGACTAGCGGGAGGAGGGCAGTACTTC. Amino acids: CASSLNIGLAGGGQYF.

The rearrangement links TRBV4-2 to TRBJ2-1; perhaps TRBD2 as D (5 bases). The CDR3 runs 19 residues. Germline V lookup: CDR1 LGHNA, CDR2 YNFKEQ. Trimming cost V 0 bases and J 7 bases, with 25 bases left between them. CDR3: CASSQEDNRRGSLRNEQFF. In DNA, the CDR3 is TGTGCCAGCAGCCAAGAAGATAATCGGCGCGGGTCCCTTCGTAATGAGCAGTTCTTC.

This clone occurred a few times. The DNA for the CDR3 is TGTGCCAGCACCGCGAAGGGAGATTACAATCAGCCCCAGCATTTT. Translation gives CASTAKGDYNQPQHF. V gene TRBV7-9 combines with J gene TRBJ1-5; D remains unclear. The CDR3 contains 15 residues. Looked up from germline, CDR1 is SEHNR and CDR2 is FQNEAQ (reference sequence). V lost 7 bases and J lost 3, with 16 bases in between.

The gene calls are TRBV5-1 and TRBJ2-1, with D maybe TRBD1 (6 bases). The CDR3 totals 14 residues. The germline V gene encodes CDR1 SGHRS and CDR2 YFSETQ. V was trimmed by 0 bases and J by 8 bases, leaving 12 bases between them. The CDR3 DNA is TGCGCCAGCAGCTTGGTGGGCAGGGGTGATGAGCAGTTCTTC. This sequence encodes CASSLVGRGDEQFF. The full variable domain, rest sourced from reference TRBV5-1 and TRBJ2-1, is KAGVTQTPRYLIKTRGQQVTLSCSPISGHRSVSWYQQTPGQGLQFLFEYFSETQRNKGNFPGRFSGRQFSNSRSEMNVSTLELGDSALYLCASSLVGRGDEQFFGPGTRLTVL.

This clone turned up a few times. The chain combines TRBV13 with TRBJ2-7; D gene uncertain. This CDR3 spans 13 amino acids. With 0 bases removed from V and 1 base from J, the gap between germline ends came to 4 bases. Germline V lookup: CDR1 PRHDT, CDR2 FYEKMQ (reference sequence). The CDR3 here is CASSLGLSYEQYF. The CDR3 DNA follows: TGTGCCAGCAGCTTAGGCCTATCCTACGAGCAGTACTTC.

The genes are TRBV7-2 and TRBJ1-5; 7 bases fit TRBD1. The CDR3 consists of 14 residues. Looked up from germline, CDR1 is SGHTA and CDR2 is FQGNSA. J gave up 5 bases and V 1 base, and 2 bases lay outside the gene matches. The CDR3 is CASSLDRGDQPQHF. For the CDR3, the DNA is TGTGCCAGCAGCTTAGACAGGGGAGATCAGCCCCAGCATTTT.

J is TRBJ1-3 and V is TRBV30; 8 nucleotides align to TRBD1. V lost 4 bases, J lost 0 bases, and 8 bases stayed unmatched. The CDR3 totals 16 residues. Germline lookup yields CDR1 GTSNPN and CDR2 SVGIG (reference sequence). CDR3 protein: CAWNPDRVFSGNTIYF. The CDR3 bases are TGTGCCTGGAATCCGGACAGGGTCTTCTCTGGAAACACCATATATTTT.

CDR3 protein: CASSQGRGPNEKLFF. In DNA, the CDR3 is TGCGCCAGCAGCCAAGGGCGGGGGCCTAATGAAAAACTGTTTTTT. This rearrangement joins TRBV4-3 to TRBJ1-4, with D possibly being TRBD1 (6 bases). The germline V gene has CDR1 LGHNA and CDR2 YSLEER. The CDR3 length is 15 residues. The ends were cut back, 1 base at V and 3 bases at J, with 9 bases in the middle.

The genes are TRBV5-4 and TRBJ2-5; TRBD1 matches 7 bases. V dropped 2 bases and J dropped 0; count of bases not matched to a gene: 1. Looked up from germline, CDR1 is SGHNT and CDR2 is YYREEE (reference sequence). The CDR3 contains 14 residues. Here the CDR3 reads CASSFTGDQETQYF. The CDR3 DNA is TGTGCCAGCAGCTTTACAGGGGACCAAGAGACCCAGTACTTC.

This chain joins TRBV11-2 and TRBJ2-1, with TRBD1 matching 9 bases. The germline gives CDR1 SGHAT, CDR2 FQNNGV. V was clipped by 3 bases and J by 7 bases; unmatched bases: 10. This CDR3 has 16 amino acids. For the CDR3, the DNA is TGTGCCAGCAGCTTCGACCGACAGGGGGTTGGGAATGAGCAGTTCTTC. This codes for CASSFDRQGVGNEQFF.

The J gene is TRBJ1-2, the V gene TRBV28, with D perhaps matching TRBD1 (5 bases). The CDR3 loop spans 15 amino acids. Per germline, CDR1 MDHEN and CDR2 SYDVKM. The V gene lost 2 bases and the J gene lost 0 bases, with 10 bases spanning the gap. The CDR3 sequence is CASSLGGAANYGYTF. DNA for the CDR3: TGTGCCAGCAGTTTAGGAGGGGCTGCTAACTATGGCTACACCTTC.

V and J are TRBV19 and TRBJ2-1, with 12 bases fitting TRBD2. The CDR3 contains 19 residues. CDR1 is LNHDA, CDR2 SQIVND, per germline (reference sequence). With 3 bases clipped from V and 2 bases from J, the junction kept 11 bases outside the gene matches. The chain's CDR3 is CASSIILAGGLVAYNEQFF. In nucleotides, the CDR3 is TGTGCCAGTAGTATTATTCTAGCGGGAGGGCTTGTGGCCTACAATGAGCAGTTCTTC.

The rearrangement links TRBV4-3 to TRBJ1-3; perhaps TRBD1 as D (5 bases). Germline V gives CDR1 LGHNA, CDR2 YSLEER. The CDR3 consists of 16 residues. V lost 0 bases, J lost 3 bases, and 12 bases lay in between. The CDR3 sequence: CASSQEGPNHGNTIYF. CDR3 nucleotide sequence: TGCGCCAGCAGCCAAGAGGGGCCAAACCATGGAAACACCATATATTTT.

This rearrangement joins TRBV19 to TRBJ1-2, with D possibly TRBD1 on 5 matching bases. Germline V CDR1 and CDR2: LNHDA, SQIVND (reference sequence). The V end was cut by 1 base, the J end by 5 bases, with 14 bases between. This CDR3 is 15 amino acids long. This CDR3 reads CASSIGGSKGYGYTF. CDR3 bases: TGTGCCAGTAGTATAGGCGGCAGCAAGGGGTATGGCTACACCTTC.

This clone showed up just a few times. This sequence joins TRBV19 and TRBJ2-1; 10 bases align to TRBD2. The germline CDR1 and CDR2 sequences are LNHDA and SQIVND (reference sequence). The V gene end was trimmed by 6 bases and the J gene end by 2 bases; junction bases not matched to a gene: 4. The CDR3 covers 15 residues. CDR3: CASSRTSGTYNEQFF. The CDR3 DNA reads TGTGCCAGTAGCCGGACTAGCGGAACCTACAATGAGCAGTTCTTC.

The chain carries TRBV2 and TRBJ1-1; no definite D call. With 4 bases removed from V and 0 bases from J, the gap between germline ends came to 9 bases. Germline V gene sequence: CDR1 SNHLY, CDR2 FYNNEI. CDR3 length: 14 residues. For the CDR3, the DNA is TGTGCCAGCAGTGTTGAGGGATTGAACACTGAAGCTTTCTTT. Translated, it gives CASSVEGLNTEAFF.

This clone has just a few counts. V gene TRBV28 combines with J gene TRBJ2-1; TRBD1 agrees at 8 bases. Germline CDR1 and CDR2: MDHEN and SYDVKM. The V segment lost 6 bases and the J segment 1 base; nucleotides outside the gene matches: 11. The length of the CDR3 is 17 residues. The CDR3 reads CASSKLRGLGSYNEQFF. In DNA form, the CDR3 reads TGTGCCAGCAGCAAACTCAGGGGGCTGGGGTCCTACAATGAGCAGTTCTTC.

The chain uses TRBV9 and TRBJ1-1; D unresolved. Trimming left V 4 bases short and J 5 bases short, with 9 bases between. This CDR3 region has 12 residues. Per germline, CDR1 SGDLS and CDR2 YYNGEE. This CDR3 reads CASSSGVTEAFF. Here the CDR3 DNA reads TGTGCCAGCAGCTCAGGTGTAACTGAAGCTTTCTTT. Looking up the rest from reference TRBV9 and TRBJ1-1 gives the full variable domain: DSGVTQTPKHLITATGQRVTLRCSPRSGDLSVYWYQQSLDQGLQFLIQYYNGEERAKGNILERFSAQQFPDLHSELNLSSLELGDSALYFCASSSGVTEAFFGQGTRLTVV.

J is TRBJ1-1 and V is TRBV27, with a possible D match to TRBD1 (5 bases). CDR3 length: 17 amino acids. V was pared by 3 bases and J by 5 bases, with 22 bases between. Germline values: CDR1 MNHEY, CDR2 SMNVEV (reference sequence). As DNA, the CDR3 is TGTGCCAGCAGTTTTGGTTCCCGACAGCATTACAGGACTGAAGCTTTCTTT. It translates to CASSFGSRQHYRTEAFF.